A single TCR beta chain is shown here with its context. No antigen is known for it. These data originate in a study of cytomegalovirus exposure and HLA in healthy donors. At sampling all donors were nominally healthy, likely with unrecorded immune exposures. In the PCR, 60 Vbeta and 13 Jbeta primers were used. The method was immunoSEQ multiplex PCR; TCRdb's version includes in-frame clones alone and lacks a portion of them. The table has about 200,000 clones, around four fifths seen once. Trimming shortened V by 0 bases and J by 1 base, and 13 bases separated the two germline ends. Germline values: CDR1 SGHRS, CDR2 YFSETQ. The CDR3 contains 16 residues. Study observations and caveats: The authors later linked a missense DCLRE1C variant to TCR beta V- and J-gene trimming. Per published reports, the classifier diagnosed cytomegalovirus status with high specificity and sensitivity. Earlier results showed most TCR beta V segments being productive about 87% or about 30% of the time.

Sequenced material: PBMCs. The clonotype originates from a boy under 10 years old in good health and CMV-seronegative. The chain recombines TRBV5-1 with TRBJ1-1; D possibly corresponds to TRBD1 (5 bases). The CDR3, as DNA: TGCGCCAGCAGCTTGGTTGGCAGGGAGGCGAACACTGAAGCTTTCTTT. Translating gives CASSLVGREANTEAFF.